Below, 30 T cell receptor beta chains from the same sample are listed, as sequenced in a study of blood T cells in healthy people across ages. A sample-barcoded 5' primer and a J-beta primer mix were used in a second PCR of roughly 6 to 12 cycles. Each CDR3 protein gets one entry after TCRdb re-called the 5' RACE reads with MiXCR. The sample contains approximately 770,000 distinct CDR3 sequences, roughly 60% of which appear only once. The sequenced sample was blood. All receptors come from a man younger than 45 in good health.

The chain combines TRBV20-1 with TRBJ2-3; 11 bases map to TRBD2. V was pared by 2 bases and J by 0 bases, with 10 bases of the junction left unmatched. The germline V gene has CDR1 DFQATT and CDR2 SNEGSKA (reference sequence). The CDR3 loop spans 18 amino acids. CDR3 DNA sequence: TGCAGTGCTAGACTACCGGGACTAGCGGCAGCTAGCACAGATACGCAGTATTTT. Protein product: CSARLPGLAAASTDTQYF.

V usage is TRBV24-1 and J usage is TRBJ2-1; 7 nucleotides match TRBD2. After removal of 3 bases from V and 15 bases from J, the junction contained 10 bases not matched to a gene. The CDR3 runs to 13 residues. The germline V gene has CDR1 KGHDR and CDR2 SFDVKD. CDR3 sequence (DNA): TGTGCCACCAGTGATCACCGACTACTAGCGTGGTTCTTC. Protein product: CATSDHRLLAWFF.

V usage is TRBV6-2 or TRBV6-3 and J usage is TRBJ2-1; 9 bases are a match to TRBD1. The CDR3 has 13 residues. With 6 bases clipped from V and 9 bases from J, the junction kept 6 bases outside the gene matches. The germline V gene encodes CDR1 MNHEY and CDR2 SVGEGT. The CDR3 protein is CASSSQGASEQFF. In DNA form, the CDR3 reads TGTGCCAGCAGCTCACAGGGGGCGAGTGAGCAGTTCTTC.

J is TRBJ2-7 and V is TRBV20-1, with no clear D. Looked up from germline, CDR1 is DFQATT and CDR2 is SNEGSKA (reference sequence). This CDR3 is 11 amino acids long. V shed 7 bases and J shed 6 bases, with 13 bases lying between them. The DNA of the CDR3 is TGCAGTGGGAGCGCATCTGGCGAGCAGTACTTC. Its translation: CSGSASGEQYF.

This chain's CDR3 is CASSLLGGVANEQFF. CDR3 coding DNA: TGTGCCAGCAGCTTACTGGGGGGGGTAGCCAATGAGCAGTTCTTC. The rearrangement links TRBV7-6 to TRBJ2-1; 7 nucleotides match TRBD2. V lost 2 bases, J lost 6 bases, and 7 bases stayed unmatched. Germline values: CDR1 SGHVS, CDR2 FNYEAQ. The CDR3 spans 15 residues.

The chain has TRBV27 and TRBJ2-3, with 10 bases aligning to TRBD1. The CDR3 covers 15 residues. Trimming cost V 6 bases and J 2 bases; bases outside gene matches: 5. In germline, CDR1 is MNHEY, CDR2 SMNVEV (reference sequence). CDR3 sequence reads: CASSQDRGPTDTQYF. The CDR3 nucleotides read TGTGCCAGCAGCCAAGACAGGGGGCCCACAGATACGCAGTATTTT.

This clonotype was counted only a few times. The gene calls are TRBV7-2 and TRBJ2-5; no clear D. The length of the CDR3 is 15 residues. CDR1 is SGHTA, CDR2 FQGNSA, per germline. V lost 1 base and J lost 5, with 14 bases in between. The CDR3 is CASSLEANPGETQYF. CDR3 nucleotide sequence: TGTGCCAGCAGCTTAGAAGCGAATCCTGGGGAGACCCAGTACTTC.

There are a few counts of this clonotype. The rearrangement links TRBV9 to TRBJ2-1, with 7 bases fitting TRBD1. Germline V lookup: CDR1 SGDLS, CDR2 YYNGEE. Losses at the gene ends were 3 bases for V and 4 bases for J; bases not matched to a gene: 10. CDR3 length: 16 amino acids. The CDR3 DNA sequence: TGTGCCAGCAGCGCCATACCGGGACAGATATACAATGAGCAGTTCTTC. As protein: CASSAIPGQIYNEQFF.

The chain uses TRBV20-1 and TRBJ2-7; 13 positions match TRBD2. Per the germline V gene, CDR1 is DFQATT and CDR2 is SNEGSKA (reference sequence). Trimming at V came to 3 bases and at J to 2 bases, leaving 4 bases not matched to a gene. The CDR3 spans 15 residues. The CDR3 bases are TGCAGTGCTAGGGTACTAGCGGGAGGGCCCTACGAGCAGTACTTC. This encodes CSARVLAGGPYEQYF.

This clonotype occurred a few times. The chain has TRBV7-2 and TRBJ2-1, with 8 bases aligning to TRBD2. J lost 9 bases, V lost 3 bases, and 13 bases had no gene match. Germline-derived CDR1 and CDR2 are SGHTA and FQGNSA. The CDR3 is made up of 16 amino acids. In DNA, the CDR3 is TGTGCCAGCAGCTTGGGACTAGTGGCAAAAGCGGCTGAGCAGTTCTTC. Its translation is CASSLGLVAKAAEQFF.

The genes are TRBV27 and TRBJ2-7; D is uncertain. The CDR3 covers 14 residues. Between the trimmed V and J ends, which lost 5 bases and 1 base, there was a span of 12 bases. Germline lookup yields CDR1 MNHEY and CDR2 SMNVEV (reference sequence). CDR3 in DNA: TGTGCCAGCAGTGCGCGTCAGCCTTCCTACGAGCAGTACTTC. It encodes CASSARQPSYEQYF.

This clonotype turned up a few times. This chain links TRBV7-2 with TRBJ2-3; no reliable D call. CDR1 SGHTA and CDR2 FQGNSA come from the germline V gene. The CDR3 runs to 12 residues. V shed 5 bases and J shed 4 bases, with 7 bases lying between them. CDR3: CASSQYSDTQYF. In nucleotides, the CDR3 is TGTGCCAGCAGCCAATATTCAGATACGCAGTATTTT.

This clonotype was recorded a few times. The chain employs TRBV5-6 and TRBJ2-5; D possibly corresponds to TRBD1 (6 bases). V lost 4 bases to trimming and J lost 1 base, with 14 bases between them. The CDR3 spans 15 residues. Germline loops: CDR1 SGHDT, CDR2 YYEEEE. The CDR3 region is CASSRERTAQETQYF. CDR3 nucleotides: TGTGCCAGCAGCCGGGAAAGGACAGCCCAAGAGACCCAGTACTTC.

The chain recombines TRBV9 with TRBJ2-3, with D perhaps TRBD2 (5 bases). The germline V gene encodes CDR1 SGDLS and CDR2 YYNGEE. V was clipped by 2 bases and J by 9 bases, with 13 bases between them. The CDR3 covers 13 residues. In DNA form, the CDR3 reads TGTGCCAGCAGCGTGGACTTTATCGGGACGCAGTATTTT. Protein sequence: CASSVDFIGTQYF. Supplemented by reference TRBV9 and TRBJ2-3, the full variable domain reads DSGVTQTPKHLITATGQRVTLRCSPRSGDLSVYWYQQSLDQGLQFLIQYYNGEERAKGNILERFSAQQFPDLHSELNLSSLELGDSALYFCASSVDFIGTQYFGPGTRLTVL.

This clonotype was found many times. The rearrangement links TRBV7-2 to TRBJ2-5; TRBD2 matches at 7 bases. The CDR3 is 15 amino acids. The J segment lost 4 bases and the V segment lost 3 bases, leaving 8 bases of the junction unmatched. Germline V gene data show CDR1 as SGHTA and CDR2 as FQGNSA. The DNA for the CDR3 is TGTGCCAGCAGCTTTTTCGGCGGGAGTGGAGAGACCCAGTACTTC. Protein sequence: CASSFFGGSGETQYF.

The V call is TRBV18, the J call TRBJ2-5, with a weak D call TRBD1 (6 bases). Trimming took off 3 bases at V and 5 bases at J, with 19 bases between the two ends. The germline V gene encodes CDR1 KGHSH and CDR2 LQKENI. The CDR3 covers 16 residues. CDR3 in amino acids: CASSPTRAAGQETQYF. For the CDR3, the DNA is TGTGCCAGCTCACCTACACGGGCCGCCGGACAGGAGACCCAGTACTTC.

The rearrangement links TRBV5-1 to TRBJ1-2; maybe TRBD1 (5 bases). Germline CDR1 is SGHRS and CDR2 is YFSETQ. This CDR3 has 16 residues. The V and J ends lost 0 bases and 5 bases respectively, with 17 bases between them. The CDR3 spells CASSLAGGTSAYGYTF. DNA of the CDR3: TGCGCCAGCAGCTTGGCCGGGGGGACTTCTGCTTATGGCTACACCTTC.

The chain has TRBV5-1 and TRBJ2-4; TRBD1 matches at 8 bases. Matching the DNA end better, TRBJ2-7 makes the J call doubtful. This CDR3 has 15 amino acids. CDR1 is SGHRS and CDR2 is YFSETQ in the germline V gene. The CDR3 coding sequence is TGCGCCAGCAGCTTGGCCTGGGACAGGTTCGCCGAGCAGTACTTC. Protein product: CASSLAWDRFAEQYF.

Turning to this clonotype: The junction does not match germline at one end; this may be a read error. The rearrangement joins TRBV18 to TRBJ2-1; no clear D. CDR3 size: 12 residues. Germline V gives CDR1 KGHSH, CDR2 LQKENI. The CDR3 sequence is CASAPFPPEQFF. The CDR3 coding sequence is TGTGCCAGCGCACCATTCCCACCAGAGCAGTTCTTC.

The CDR3 nucleotides read TGCGCCAGCAGTTCCCATTCGACAGGTTTCTACGAGCAGTACTTC. Residues: CASSSHSTGFYEQYF. The chain uses TRBV5-1 and TRBJ2-7; D may be TRBD1 (6 bases). The CDR3 length is 15 residues. Trimming took off 5 bases at V and 3 bases at J, with 18 bases between the two ends. In germline, CDR1 is SGHRS, CDR2 YFSETQ.

The gene calls are TRBV10-3 and TRBJ2-7; D is possibly TRBD1 or TRBD2 (5 bases each). The V gene lost 0 bases and the J gene lost 2 bases, with 20 bases spanning the gap. This CDR3 region has 18 residues. CDR1 and CDR2 (germline): ENHRY, SYGVKD. The CDR3 here is CAISESNLRAGQTYEQYF. The CDR3 bases are TGTGCCATCAGTGAGTCGAATTTGAGGGCAGGGCAAACCTACGAGCAGTACTTC.

This clonotype was detected a few times. This chain uses TRBV7-2 with TRBJ2-5; 8 positions agree with TRBD1. The J segment lost 1 base and the V segment lost 8 bases, leaving 3 bases of the junction unmatched. Germline CDR1 and CDR2: SGHTA and FQGNSA. CDR3 length equals 13 residues. The CDR3, as DNA: TGTGCCAGCGCAACAGGGGGCCAAGAGACCCAGTACTTC. It translates to CASATGGQETQYF.

This clonotype was observed a few times. This rearrangement joins TRBV20-1 to TRBJ2-7; 10 positions agree with TRBD1. CDR3 size: 11 residues. Germline values: CDR1 DFQATT, CDR2 SNEGSKA (reference sequence). The trim removed 7 bases at V and 3 bases at J, leaving 0 bases unmatched. CDR3 in DNA: TGCAGTGGGGACAGGGGCTACGAGCAGTACTTC. This codes for CSGDRGYEQYF.

The chain has TRBV5-1 and TRBJ2-7; 7 bases line up with TRBD2. The CDR3 spans 15 residues. The junction had 8 bases not matched to a gene; V was cut back by 4 bases and J by 1 base. CDR1 SGHRS and CDR2 YFSETQ come from the germline V gene. The CDR3 protein is CASSPSGVSSYEQYF. The CDR3 nucleotides read TGCGCCAGCAGCCCAAGCGGGGTCTCTTCCTACGAGCAGTACTTC. Filled out from reference TRBV5-1 and TRBJ2-7, the complete variable domain reads KAGVTQTPRYLIKTRGQQVTLSCSPISGHRSVSWYQQTPGQGLQFLFEYFSETQRNKGNFPGRFSGRQFSNSRSEMNVSTLELGDSALYLCASSPSGVSSYEQYFGPGTRLTVT.

Many counts were recorded for this clonotype. This chain joins TRBV7-2 and TRBJ2-4; D perhaps matches TRBD2 (5 bases). The V and J ends lost 4 bases and 15 bases respectively, with 19 bases between them. The CDR3 length is 13 residues. Germline values: CDR1 SGHTA, CDR2 FQGNSA. CDR3 DNA sequence: TGTGCCAGCAGCTCAGACTCTCGGGGAATGGGGTACTTC. It codes for CASSSDSRGMGYF.

This rearrangement joins TRBV7-7 to TRBJ2-5; D unclear. Trimming left V 2 bases short and J 2 bases short, with 9 bases between. This CDR3 has 14 amino acids. The germline V gene has CDR1 SSHAT and CDR2 FNYEAQ (reference sequence). CDR3 DNA: TGTGCCAGCAGCTTATCTGGAAAGCAAGAGACCCAGTACTTC. The encoded protein is CASSLSGKQETQYF.

This clonotype turned up a few times. The chain combines TRBV5-1 with TRBJ1-5; D unclear. V lost 4 bases and J lost 3, with 11 bases in between. The CDR3 loop spans 14 amino acids. Per germline, CDR1 SGHRS and CDR2 YFSETQ. CDR3 DNA sequence: TGCGCCAGCAGCCATGGAATGGACAATCAGCCCCAGCATTTT. Translated: CASSHGMDNQPQHF. The whole variable domain, remainder taken from reference TRBV5-1 and TRBJ1-5, is KAGVTQTPRYLIKTRGQQVTLSCSPISGHRSVSWYQQTPGQGLQFLFEYFSETQRNKGNFPGRFSGRQFSNSRSEMNVSTLELGDSALYLCASSHGMDNQPQHFGDGTRLSIL.

The genes are TRBV18 and TRBJ2-3; tentatively, D is TRBD2 (5 bases). Trimming left V 0 bases short and J 6 bases short, with 19 bases between. Germline values: CDR1 KGHSH, CDR2 LQKENI. This CDR3 has 17 amino acids. The CDR3 DNA follows: TGTGCCAGCTCACCACCCTCACTAGAGCCCCTGGGTGATACGCAGTATTTT. It yields the protein CASSPPSLEPLGDTQYF.

The V and J genes are TRBV5-1 and TRBJ1-2; no firm D call. Germline CDR1 reads SGHRS; CDR2 reads YFSETQ. V was trimmed by 0 bases and J by 4 bases, leaving 10 bases between them. The CDR3 spans 14 residues. The CDR3 DNA reads TGCGCCAGCAGCTTGGAGAAGACCGGCTATGGCTACACCTTC. Its protein product is CASSLEKTGYGYTF.

The rearrangement uses TRBV6-5 and TRBJ2-5; possible D gene TRBD1, 5 bases. The DNA matches TRBJ2-7 better at its end, which makes the J call doubtful. Looked up from germline, CDR1 is MNHEY and CDR2 is SVGAGI. This CDR3 is 14 amino acids long. CDR3 sequence reads: CASKETANVGEQYF. The CDR3 coding sequence is TGTGCCAGCAAGGAGACAGCTAACGTGGGCGAGCAGTACTTC.